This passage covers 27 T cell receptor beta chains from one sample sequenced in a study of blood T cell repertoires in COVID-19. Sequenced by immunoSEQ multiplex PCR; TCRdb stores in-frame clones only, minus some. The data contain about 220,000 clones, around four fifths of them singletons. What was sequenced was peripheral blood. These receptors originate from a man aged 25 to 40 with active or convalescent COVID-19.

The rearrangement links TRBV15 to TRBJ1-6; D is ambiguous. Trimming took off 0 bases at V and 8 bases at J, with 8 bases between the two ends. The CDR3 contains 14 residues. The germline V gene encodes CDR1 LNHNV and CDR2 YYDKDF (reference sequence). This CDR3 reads CATSRDRTDSPLHF. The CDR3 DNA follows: TGTGCCACCAGCAGAGACAGGACTGATTCACCCCTCCACTTT.

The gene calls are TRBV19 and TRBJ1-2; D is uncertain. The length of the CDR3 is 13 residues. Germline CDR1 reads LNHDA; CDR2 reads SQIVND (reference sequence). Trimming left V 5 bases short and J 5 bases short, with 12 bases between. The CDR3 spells CASSPNEGYGYTF. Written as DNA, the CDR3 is TGTGCCAGTAGTCCCAATGAGGGATATGGCTACACCTTC.

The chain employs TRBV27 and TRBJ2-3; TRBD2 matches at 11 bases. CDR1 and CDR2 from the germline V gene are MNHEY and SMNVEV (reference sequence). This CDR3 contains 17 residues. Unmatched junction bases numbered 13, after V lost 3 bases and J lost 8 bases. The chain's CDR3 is CASSFSSGGLHKGTQYF. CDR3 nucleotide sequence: TGTGCCAGCAGTTTCTCTAGCGGGGGGCTGCACAAAGGTACGCAGTATTTT.

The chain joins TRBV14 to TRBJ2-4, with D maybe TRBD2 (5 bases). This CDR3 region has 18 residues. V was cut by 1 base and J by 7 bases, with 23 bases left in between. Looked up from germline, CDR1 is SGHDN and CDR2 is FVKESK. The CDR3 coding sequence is TGTGCCAGCAGCCAAGGTCGGCAGGATAGCCCTCGGAGGAACATTCAGTACTTC. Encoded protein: CASSQGRQDSPRRNIQYF.

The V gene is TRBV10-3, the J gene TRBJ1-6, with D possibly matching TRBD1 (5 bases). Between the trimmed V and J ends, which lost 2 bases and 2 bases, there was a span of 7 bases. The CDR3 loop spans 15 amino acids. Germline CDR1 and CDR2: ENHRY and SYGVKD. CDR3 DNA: TGTGCCATCAGTGAGGGGGCCACCTATAATTCACCCCTCCACTTT. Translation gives CAISEGATYNSPLHF.

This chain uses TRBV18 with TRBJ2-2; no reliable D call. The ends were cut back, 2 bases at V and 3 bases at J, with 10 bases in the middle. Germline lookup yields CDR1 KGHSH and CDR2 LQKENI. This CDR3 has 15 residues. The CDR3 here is CASSPALEHTGELFF. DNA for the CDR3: TGTGCCAGCTCACCAGCTCTTGAGCACACCGGGGAGCTGTTTTTT.

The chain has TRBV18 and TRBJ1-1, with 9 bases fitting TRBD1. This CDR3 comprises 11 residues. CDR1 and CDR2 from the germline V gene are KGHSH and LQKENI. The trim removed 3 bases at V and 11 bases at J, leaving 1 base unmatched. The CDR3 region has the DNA TGTGCCAGCTCACCCGACAGGGGGGCTTTCTTT. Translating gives CASSPDRGAFF.

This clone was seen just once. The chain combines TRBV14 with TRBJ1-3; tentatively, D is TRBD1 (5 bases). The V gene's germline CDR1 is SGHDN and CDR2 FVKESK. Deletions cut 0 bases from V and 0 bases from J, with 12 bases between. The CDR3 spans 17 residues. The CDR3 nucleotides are TGTGCCAGCAGCCAAGACCCCTACAGGTACTCTGGAAACACCATATATTTT. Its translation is CASSQDPYRYSGNTIYF.

The CDR3 is CASSYGLAGMQFF. The CDR3 DNA follows: TGCGCCAGCAGCTATGGACTAGCGGGAATGCAGTTCTTC. The chain couples TRBV5-1 to TRBJ2-1; 12 nucleotides align to TRBD2. The germline V gene has CDR1 SGHRS and CDR2 YFSETQ. V dropped 3 bases and J dropped 12; count of bases not matched to a gene: 4. The CDR3 length is 13 residues.

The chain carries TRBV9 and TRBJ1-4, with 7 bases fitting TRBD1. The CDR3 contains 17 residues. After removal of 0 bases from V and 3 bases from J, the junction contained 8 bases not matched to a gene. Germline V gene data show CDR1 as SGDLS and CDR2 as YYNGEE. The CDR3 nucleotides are TGTGCCAGCAGCGTAGCTACGGCAGGGACAGCTAATGAAAAACTGTTTTTT. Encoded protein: CASSVATAGTANEKLFF.

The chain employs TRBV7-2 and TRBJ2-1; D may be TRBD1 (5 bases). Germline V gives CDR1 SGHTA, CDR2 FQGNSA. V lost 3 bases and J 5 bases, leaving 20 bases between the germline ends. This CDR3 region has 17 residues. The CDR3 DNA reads TGTGCCAGCAGCTTGCAACTCGACAGACGGATCAACAATGAGCAGTTCTTC. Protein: CASSLQLDRRINNEQFF.

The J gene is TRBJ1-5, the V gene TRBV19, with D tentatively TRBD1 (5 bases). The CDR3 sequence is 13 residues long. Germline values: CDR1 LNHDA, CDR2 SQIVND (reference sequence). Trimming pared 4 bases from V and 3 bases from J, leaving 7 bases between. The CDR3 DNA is TGTGCCAGTAGTACGACAGTCAATCAGCCCCAGCATTTT. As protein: CASSTTVNQPQHF.

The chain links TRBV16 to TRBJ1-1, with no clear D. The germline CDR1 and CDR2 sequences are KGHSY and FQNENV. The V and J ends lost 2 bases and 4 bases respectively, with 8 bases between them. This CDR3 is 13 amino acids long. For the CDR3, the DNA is TGTGCCAGCAGCCAAGGCAGGCCCACTGAAGCTTTCTTT. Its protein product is CASSQGRPTEAFF.

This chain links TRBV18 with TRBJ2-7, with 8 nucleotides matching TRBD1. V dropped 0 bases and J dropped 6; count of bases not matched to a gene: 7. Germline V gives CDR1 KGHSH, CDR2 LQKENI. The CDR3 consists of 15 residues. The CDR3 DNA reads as TGTGCCAGCTCACCACCCCCGGACAGGGATAGCGAGCAGTACTTC. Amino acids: CASSPPPDRDSEQYF.

CDR3 loop: CATRQGFYGYTF. CDR3 bases: TGTGCCACCCGACAGGGTTTCTATGGCTACACCTTC. The V and J genes are TRBV5-4 and TRBJ1-2, with 7 bases fitting TRBD1. Germline V gene data show CDR1 as SGHNT and CDR2 as YYREEE (reference sequence). V lost 9 bases to trimming and J lost 4 bases; unmatched junction nucleotides: 6. This CDR3 is 12 amino acids long.

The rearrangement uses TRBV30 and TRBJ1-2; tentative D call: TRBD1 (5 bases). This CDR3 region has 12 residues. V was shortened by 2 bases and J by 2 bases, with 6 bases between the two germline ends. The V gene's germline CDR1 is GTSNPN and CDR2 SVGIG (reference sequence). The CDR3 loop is CAWSKGNYGYTF. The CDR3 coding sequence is TGTGCCTGGAGTAAGGGGAACTATGGCTACACCTTC.

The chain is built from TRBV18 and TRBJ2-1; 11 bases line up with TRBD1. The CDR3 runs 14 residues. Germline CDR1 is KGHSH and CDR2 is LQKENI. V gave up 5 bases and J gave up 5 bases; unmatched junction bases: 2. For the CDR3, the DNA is TGTGCCAGCTCAGGACAGGGGGCGGACAATGAGCAGTTCTTC. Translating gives CASSGQGADNEQFF.

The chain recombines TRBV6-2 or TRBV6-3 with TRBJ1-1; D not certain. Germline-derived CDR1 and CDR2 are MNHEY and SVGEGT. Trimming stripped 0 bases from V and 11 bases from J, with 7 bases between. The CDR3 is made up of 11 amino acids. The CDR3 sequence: CASSYSISAFF. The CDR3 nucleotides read TGTGCCAGCAGTTACTCGATTAGCGCTTTCTTT.

Here the CDR3 reads CASSPGQGEIDTQYF. CDR3 nucleotide sequence: TGTGCCAGCAGCCCCGGACAGGGGGAAATAGATACGCAGTATTTT. V gene TRBV6-2 or TRBV6-3 combines with J gene TRBJ2-3, with 10 bases that match TRBD1. Per germline, CDR1 MNHEY and CDR2 SVGEGT. CDR3 length: 15 residues. V shed 6 bases, J shed 5 bases, and the junction held 8 bases outside the gene matches.

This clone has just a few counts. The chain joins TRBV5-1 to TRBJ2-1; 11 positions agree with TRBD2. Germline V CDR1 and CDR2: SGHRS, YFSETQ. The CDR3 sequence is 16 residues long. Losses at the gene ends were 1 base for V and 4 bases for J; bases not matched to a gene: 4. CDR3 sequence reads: CASSLPTSGGYNEQFF. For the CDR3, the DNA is TGCGCCAGCAGCTTGCCAACTAGCGGGGGATACAATGAGCAGTTCTTC.

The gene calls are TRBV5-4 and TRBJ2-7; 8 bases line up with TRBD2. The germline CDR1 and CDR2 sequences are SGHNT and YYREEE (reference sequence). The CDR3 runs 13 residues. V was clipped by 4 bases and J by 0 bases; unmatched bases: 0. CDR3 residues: CASSRGGSYEQYF. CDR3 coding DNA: TGTGCCAGCAGCCGGGGGGGCTCCTACGAGCAGTACTTC.

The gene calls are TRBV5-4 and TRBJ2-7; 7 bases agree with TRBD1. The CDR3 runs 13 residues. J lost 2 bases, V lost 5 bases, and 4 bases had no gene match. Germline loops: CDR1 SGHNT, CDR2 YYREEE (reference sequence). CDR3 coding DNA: TGTGCCAGCAGATTCGGACAGGCCTACGAGCAGTACTTC. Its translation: CASRFGQAYEQYF.

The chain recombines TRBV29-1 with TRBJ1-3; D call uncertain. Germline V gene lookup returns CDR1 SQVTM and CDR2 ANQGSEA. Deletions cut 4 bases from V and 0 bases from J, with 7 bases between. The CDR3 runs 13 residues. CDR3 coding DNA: TGCAGCGTTGGTCGGAGCTCTGGAAACACCATATATTTT. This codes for CSVGRSSGNTIYF.

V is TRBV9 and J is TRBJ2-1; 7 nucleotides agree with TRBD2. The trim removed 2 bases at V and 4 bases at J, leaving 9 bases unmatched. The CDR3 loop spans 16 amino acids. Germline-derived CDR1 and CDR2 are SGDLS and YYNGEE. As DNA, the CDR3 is TGTGCCAGCAGCGTCCCCTCTAGCGGAGATTACAATGAGCAGTTCTTC. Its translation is CASSVPSSGDYNEQFF.

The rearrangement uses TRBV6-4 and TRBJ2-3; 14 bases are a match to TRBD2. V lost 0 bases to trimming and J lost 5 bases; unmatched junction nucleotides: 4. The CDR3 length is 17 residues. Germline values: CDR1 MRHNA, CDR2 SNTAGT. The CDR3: CASSDSGLAGGRDTQYF. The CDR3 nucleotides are TGTGCCAGCAGTGACTCCGGACTAGCGGGGGGCCGAGATACGCAGTATTTT.

Here the CDR3 reads CASSYSTGTTVSPLHF. Written as DNA, the CDR3 is TGTGCCAGCAGTTACTCGACCGGGACAACGGTTTCACCCCTCCACTTT. The chain has TRBV6-5 and TRBJ1-6, with D possibly TRBD1 on 6 matching bases. V lost 0 bases and J lost 9, with 15 bases in between. The CDR3 sequence is 16 residues long. CDR1 and CDR2 from the germline V gene are MNHEY and SVGAGI.

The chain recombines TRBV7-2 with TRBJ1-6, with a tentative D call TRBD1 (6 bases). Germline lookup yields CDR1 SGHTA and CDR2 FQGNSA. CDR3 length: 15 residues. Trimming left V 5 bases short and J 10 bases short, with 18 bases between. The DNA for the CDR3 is TGTGCCAGCAGCCGCGGGCGGCGGCAGGGGTCACCCCTCCACTTT. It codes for CASSRGRRQGSPLHF. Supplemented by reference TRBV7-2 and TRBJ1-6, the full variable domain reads GAGVSQSPSNKVTEKGKDVELRCDPISGHTALYWYRQSLGQGLEFLIYFQGNSAPDKSGLPSDRFSAERTGGSVSTLTIQRTQQEDSAVYLCASSRGRRQGSPLHFGNGTRLTVT.